One and the same sample provided the 30 T cell receptor beta chains below, sequenced in a study of OX40 agonist ivuxolimab in advanced cancers. Using immunoSEQ multiplex PCR, the repertoire was profiled, and TCRdb retains in-frame clones only, with some absent. Among 60,000 to 80,000 clones, roughly 84% were seen once, and the ten largest hold roughly 4.5%. Sequenced material: CD4+ or CD8+ T cells sorted from blood, taken in a trial of the OX40 agonist ivuxolimab. These receptors came from an adult with an advanced solid tumor such as melanoma, head and neck, liver or kidney cancer.

This chain links TRBV9 with TRBJ1-1; D is undetermined. V lost 2 bases and J lost 1, with 6 bases in between. CDR1 is SGDLS, CDR2 YYNGEE, per germline. The CDR3 length is 13 residues. CDR3 DNA sequence: TGTGCCAGCAGCGTTGCGCAGAACACTGAAGCTTTCTTT. This sequence encodes CASSVAQNTEAFF.

V is TRBV7-2 and J is TRBJ1-6; D is ambiguous. Looked up from germline, CDR1 is SGHTA and CDR2 is FQGNSA. V was trimmed by 1 base and J by 7 bases, leaving 8 bases between them. CDR3 length: 14 residues. The CDR3 loop reads CASSLGEYNSPLHF. As DNA, the CDR3 is TGTGCCAGCAGCTTAGGGGAGTACAATTCACCCCTCCACTTT. Complete variable domain (other parts from reference TRBV7-2 and TRBJ1-6): GAGVSQSPSNKVTEKGKDVELRCDPISGHTALYWYRQSLGQGLEFLIYFQGNSAPDKSGLPSDRFSAERTGGSVSTLTIQRTQQEDSAVYLCASSLGEYNSPLHFGNGTRLTVT.

This rearrangement joins TRBV2 to TRBJ1-4; 9 nucleotides align to TRBD1. Germline loops: CDR1 SNHLY, CDR2 FYNNEI. The CDR3 runs to 13 residues. V gave up 8 bases and J gave up 6 bases; unmatched junction bases: 4. The CDR3 is CASEDRGDEKLFF. The CDR3 coding sequence is TGTGCCAGCGAGGACAGGGGCGATGAAAAACTGTTTTTT.

The CDR3 sequence is CASSIGGIRNTGELFF. CDR3 sequence (DNA): TGTGCCAGTAGTATAGGGGGGATCCGGAACACCGGGGAGCTGTTTTTT. This rearrangement joins TRBV19 to TRBJ2-2, with D perhaps TRBD1 or TRBD2 (5 bases each). Germline-derived CDR1 and CDR2 are LNHDA and SQIVND (reference sequence). The V gene lost 1 base and the J gene lost 1 base, with 10 bases spanning the gap. This CDR3 comprises 16 residues. The full variable domain, with the rest looked up from reference TRBV19 and TRBJ2-2, is DGGITQSPKYLFRKEGQNVTLSCEQNLNHDAMYWYRQDPGQGLRLIYYSQIVNDFQKGDIAEGYSVSREKKESFPLTVTSAQKNPTAFYLCASSIGGIRNTGELFFGEGSRLTVL.

This clone turned up a few times. In nucleotides, the CDR3 is TGTGCCAGCGGGGTCTCAATATACGAGCAGTACTTC. Protein product: CASGVSIYEQYF. The chain recombines TRBV7-9 with TRBJ2-7, with D hard to call. Germline assignment: CDR1 SEHNR and CDR2 FQNEAQ (reference sequence). Between the trimmed V and J ends, which lost 8 bases and 4 bases, there was a span of 12 bases. The CDR3 runs to 12 residues. Full variable domain (rest looked up from reference TRBV7-9 and TRBJ2-7): DTGVSQNPRHKITKRGQNVTFRCDPISEHNRLYWYRQTLGQGPEFLTYFQNEAQLEKSRLLSDRFSAERPKGSFSTLEIQRTEQGDSAMYLCASGVSIYEQYFGPGTRLTVT.

J is TRBJ2-5 and V is TRBV7-2, with TRBD1 matching 10 bases. This CDR3 has 18 residues. Trimming cost V 2 bases and J 5 bases; bases outside gene matches: 14. Germline-derived CDR1 and CDR2 are SGHTA and FQGNSA. The CDR3: CASSLYAVGTGAGETQYF. The CDR3 nucleotides are TGTGCCAGCAGCTTATACGCCGTAGGGACAGGGGCGGGGGAGACCCAGTACTTC.

This clone was detected a few times. The rearrangement links TRBV1 to TRBJ2-1; the table gives TRBD2 as D, unverified against the DNA. TRBV1 is reported as a pseudogene. This CDR3 has 15 residues. The CDR3 reads CTSSHPGAAYNEQFF. In nucleotides, the CDR3 is TGCACCAGCAGCCACCCGGGAGCAGCCTACAATGAGCAGTTCTTC.

V usage is TRBV4-3 and J usage is TRBJ2-5; D possibly uses TRBD1 or TRBD2 (5 bases each). The CDR3 spans 17 residues. CDR1 is LGHNA and CDR2 is YSLEER in the germline V gene. The germline V and J ends were trimmed by 1 base and 2 bases, with 17 bases remaining between them. The CDR3 here is CASSQAPFTGLQETQYF. CDR3 coding DNA: TGCGCCAGCAGCCAAGCTCCGTTTACGGGGCTTCAAGAGACCCAGTACTTC.

V usage is TRBV19 and J usage is TRBJ1-2; D uncertain. CDR1 and CDR2 from the germline V gene are LNHDA and SQIVND (reference sequence). Trimming removed 10 bases from V and 8 bases from J, with 14 bases in between. This CDR3 contains 11 residues. CDR3 in DNA: TGTGCCACCACCCGTGGAGGCGGCTACACCTTC. Protein sequence: CATTRGGGYTF. Together with reference TRBV19 and TRBJ1-2, the CDR3 gives the full variable domain: DGGITQSPKYLFRKEGQNVTLSCEQNLNHDAMYWYRQDPGQGLRLIYYSQIVNDFQKGDIAEGYSVSREKKESFPLTVTSAQKNPTAFYLCATTRGGGYTFGSGTRLTVV.

The rearrangement links TRBV6-6 to TRBJ1-5; no reliable D call. This CDR3 is 13 amino acids long. Germline V gene sequence: CDR1 MNHNY, CDR2 SVGAGI (reference sequence). V gave up 2 bases and J gave up 4 bases, with 6 bases separating them. The CDR3, as DNA: TGTGCCAGCAGTTACGGTATAAATCAGCCCCAGCATTTT. This sequence encodes CASSYGINQPQHF.

This clone has more than one count but fewer than ten. This chain joins TRBV7-9 and TRBJ1-1; 8 nucleotides line up with TRBD1. V gave up 5 bases and J gave up 0 bases; unmatched junction bases: 11. The CDR3 is made up of 17 amino acids. Per the germline V gene, CDR1 is SEHNR and CDR2 is FQNEAQ (reference sequence). CDR3 loop: CASSLKGQVTLNTEAFF. The CDR3 DNA sequence: TGTGCCAGCAGCCTAAAGGGACAGGTAACCCTGAACACTGAAGCTTTCTTT. Looking up the rest from reference TRBV7-9 and TRBJ1-1 gives the full variable domain: DTGVSQNPRHKITKRGQNVTFRCDPISEHNRLYWYRQTLGQGPEFLTYFQNEAQLEKSRLLSDRFSAERPKGSFSTLEIQRTEQGDSAMYLCASSLKGQVTLNTEAFFGQGTRLTVV.

V gene TRBV27 combines with J gene TRBJ1-6; 8 bases line up with TRBD1. Germline CDR1 is MNHEY and CDR2 is SMNVEV (reference sequence). V gave up 4 bases and J gave up 6 bases; unmatched junction bases: 5. This CDR3 has 15 residues. The CDR3 region has the DNA TGTGCCAGCAGTTCCGGTGGACAGGGTAATTCACCCCTCCACTTT. Protein: CASSSGGQGNSPLHF.

This clone was detected only a few times. V and J are TRBV11-3 and TRBJ2-5; a possible D gene is TRBD1 (5 bases). Trimming removed 2 bases at V and 1 base at J, with 8 bases between. The CDR3 extends over 14 amino acids. From germline, CDR1 is SGHNT and CDR2 YENEEA. The CDR3 DNA reads TGTGCCAGCAGCTTAACAGGATCCCAAGAGACCCAGTACTTC. This codes for CASSLTGSQETQYF.

The J gene is TRBJ2-7, the V gene TRBV7-9; the D is unclear. Germline CDR1 reads SEHNR; CDR2 reads FQNEAQ (reference sequence). V was cut by 5 bases and J by 5 bases, with 13 bases left in between. This CDR3 has 13 residues. The CDR3 loop is CASSPLVRNEQYF. The CDR3 DNA reads as TGTGCCAGCAGCCCCCTGGTGAGGAACGAGCAGTACTTC.

The rearrangement uses TRBV15 and TRBJ1-5; D is uncertain. V was clipped by 0 bases and J by 7 bases, with 16 bases between them. The CDR3 contains 16 residues. CDR1 and CDR2 from the germline V gene are LNHNV and YYDKDF (reference sequence). For the CDR3, the DNA is TGTGCCACCAGCAGAGATAATTTGGAGGCGAAGCAGCCCCAGCATTTT. Its protein product is CATSRDNLEAKQPQHF.

The chain joins TRBV6-4 to TRBJ1-2, with D perhaps TRBD1 (5 bases). Germline values: CDR1 MRHNA, CDR2 SNTAGT. Trimming stripped 5 bases from V and 1 base from J, with 8 bases between. The CDR3 length is 13 residues. The CDR3 loop is CASSRGDNYGYTF. DNA of the CDR3: TGTGCCAGCAGTCGGGGGGATAACTATGGCTACACCTTC.

The DNA for the CDR3 is TGCGCCAGCAGCCCCCAAACAGGGGGCAACACCGGGGAGCTGTTTTTT. Its protein product is CASSPQTGGNTGELFF. This chain joins TRBV4-3 and TRBJ2-2; 9 bases match TRBD1. The CDR3 loop spans 16 amino acids. V dropped 4 bases and J dropped 2; count of bases not matched to a gene: 5. Germline assignment: CDR1 LGHNA and CDR2 YSLEER.

This clone was recorded only once. This specimen includes other DNA sequences encoding the same CDR3. The V call is TRBV9, the J call TRBJ2-2; D uncertain. The CDR3 runs 12 residues. The germline V gene has CDR1 SGDLS and CDR2 YYNGEE. Between the trimmed V and J ends, which lost 0 bases and 6 bases, there was a span of 3 bases. The CDR3 reads CASSVGSGELFF. CDR3 bases: TGTGCCAGCAGCGTAGGGTCCGGGGAGCTGTTTTTT. The variable domain in full, completed from reference TRBV9 and TRBJ2-2, reads DSGVTQTPKHLITATGQRVTLRCSPRSGDLSVYWYQQSLDQGLQFLIQYYNGEERAKGNILERFSAQQFPDLHSELNLSSLELGDSALYFCASSVGSGELFFGEGSRLTVL.

This clone was seen a few times. V usage is TRBV29-1 and J usage is TRBJ1-1; D remains ambiguous. Trimming took 6 bases from V and 3 from J, leaving 11 bases between them. The CDR3 extends over 12 amino acids. Germline loops: CDR1 SQVTM, CDR2 ANQGSEA. In nucleotides, the CDR3 is TGCAGCGTGATACATAGGGACACTGAAGCTTTCTTT. This sequence encodes CSVIHRDTEAFF.

Turning to this clone: Other DNA sequences in this sample translate to the same CDR3. V gene TRBV5-1 combines with J gene TRBJ1-6; 10 bases are shared with TRBD1. The CDR3 consists of 15 residues. Trimming took 5 bases from V and 5 from J; bases not matched to a gene: 4. The V gene's germline CDR1 is SGHRS and CDR2 YFSETQ. As DNA, the CDR3 is TGCGCCAGCAGAGAAGGACAGGGGGATAATTCACCCCTCCACTTT. Protein sequence: CASREGQGDNSPLHF.

This chain joins TRBV6-6 and TRBJ1-3, with D possibly being TRBD1 (5 bases). Germline V lookup: CDR1 MNHNY, CDR2 SVGAGI (reference sequence). CDR3 length: 15 amino acids. V was shortened by 6 bases and J by 0 bases, with 12 bases between the two germline ends. The CDR3 sequence: CASRGGLNSGNTIYF. The CDR3 DNA reads as TGTGCCAGCAGGGGGGGACTCAACTCTGGAAACACCATATATTTT.

The rearrangement links TRBV4-2 to TRBJ1-4, with 8 bases lining up with TRBD1. Germline V gives CDR1 LGHNA, CDR2 YNFKEQ. V was clipped by 1 base and J by 12 bases; unmatched bases: 10. The CDR3 runs 15 residues. This CDR3 reads CASSQGQGAVVELFF. CDR3 nucleotides: TGTGCCAGCAGCCAAGGGCAGGGGGCTGTCGTAGAACTGTTTTTT.

Only one count was recorded for this clone. The V gene is TRBV6-1, the J gene TRBJ2-7; TRBD1 is a possible D gene (5 bases). This CDR3 has 13 amino acids. Germline values: CDR1 MNHNS, CDR2 SASEGT. The germline V and J ends were trimmed by 10 bases and 5 bases, with 18 bases remaining between them. Written as DNA, the CDR3 is TGTGCCATCAAGGGGCAGACTCTTGACGAGCAGTACTTC. This translates into CAIKGQTLDEQYF.

This sequence joins TRBV5-6 and TRBJ2-6, with 7 bases that match TRBD1. The germline V gene encodes CDR1 SGHDT and CDR2 YYEEEE. V lost 3 bases to trimming and J lost 0 bases; unmatched junction nucleotides: 3. The CDR3 loop spans 16 amino acids. CDR3 bases: TGTGCCAGCAGCTCAGGGACAGCCTCTGGGGCCAACGTCCTGACTTTC. Translated: CASSSGTASGANVLTF.

This clone was detected a few times. V is TRBV11-3 and J is TRBJ2-7, with D possibly TRBD2 on 7 matching bases. V was trimmed by 3 bases and J by 4 bases, leaving 16 bases between them. Germline V gene sequence: CDR1 SGHNT, CDR2 YENEEA. This CDR3 has 15 residues. CDR3 nucleotides: TGTGCCAGCAGCTTGAGGGGGGGGTCGACATACGAGCAGTACTTC. Residues: CASSLRGGSTYEQYF.

A single count supports this clone. The rearrangement uses TRBV4-2 and TRBJ1-2; TRBD1 matches 7 bases. The V segment lost 5 bases and the J segment 8 bases; nucleotides outside the gene matches: 11. The CDR3 covers 14 residues. Germline CDR1 reads LGHNA; CDR2 reads YNFKEQ. CDR3 amino acids: CASSTFFDRAGYTF. The DNA for the CDR3 is TGTGCCAGCAGCACCTTCTTCGACAGGGCCGGCTACACCTTC.

The chain combines TRBV5-4 with TRBJ2-3; D gene unclear. In germline, CDR1 is SGHNT, CDR2 YYREEE (reference sequence). Deletions cut 0 bases from V and 5 bases from J, with 1 base between. CDR3 length: 11 amino acids. The CDR3 is CASSLEDTQYF. In nucleotides, the CDR3 is TGTGCCAGCAGCTTGGAAGATACGCAGTATTTT.

This sequence joins TRBV28 and TRBJ1-1; a weak D match, TRBD1 (6 bases). This CDR3 is built from 15 residues. The germline CDR1 and CDR2 sequences are MDHEN and SYDVKM. V was cut by 5 bases and J by 1 base, with 14 bases left in between. This chain's CDR3 is CASSPLDRPNTEAFF. In DNA, the CDR3 is TGTGCCAGCAGTCCGCTCGACAGGCCGAACACTGAAGCTTTCTTT.

The table lists this clone with a few counts. The chain combines TRBV18 with TRBJ1-2; 9 bases match TRBD1. Looked up from germline, CDR1 is KGHSH and CDR2 is LQKENI. The CDR3 covers 17 residues. The ends lost 6 bases at V and 2 bases at J; junction bases unmatched: 13. CDR3: CASSRGGDRGYNYGYTF. In nucleotides, the CDR3 is TGTGCCAGCTCCCGAGGGGGAGACAGGGGGTACAACTATGGCTACACCTTC.

This chain links TRBV19 with TRBJ2-7; 10 positions agree with TRBD1. The J segment lost 5 bases and the V segment lost 1 base, leaving 5 bases of the junction unmatched. The CDR3 runs to 15 residues. Germline V gene sequence: CDR1 LNHDA, CDR2 SQIVND (reference sequence). The CDR3 DNA reads as TGTGCCAGTAGTATAGGGCGGGACAGGGGTCACGAGCAGTACTTC. This gives the protein CASSIGRDRGHEQYF.